The clone carrying this T cell receptor (beta chain) was counted between two and nine times. The antigen is unknown. Built from TCR beta cDNA, the libraries had unique molecular identifiers in them. Between about 0.95 and 11 million T cells gave rise to around 500,000 cDNA molecules. TCRdb processed the PCR reads anew with MiXCR; each CDR3 protein has one entry. The table has about 430,000 distinct CDR3 sequences, about 40% seen once. From germline, CDR1 is LGHNA and CDR2 YSLEER. Unmatched junction bases numbered 13, after V lost 4 bases and J lost 0 bases. The CDR3 totals 18 residues. The data were taken from a study of post-analysis software for immune sequencing data. Across the whole study: Patients had relapsing-remitting, secondary progressive or progressive-relapsing multiple sclerosis; some lacked subtype.

Study conclusions and caveats: The study found significantly lower normalized Chao1 diversity in multiple sclerosis patients than in controls. Five TRBV segments, including TRBV5-6, TRBV5-1 and TRBV20-1, were more frequent in patients than controls.

The J gene is TRBJ2-3, the V gene TRBV4-3; 7 nucleotides line up with TRBD2. This sequence originates from a girl aged 2 to 10 with multiple sclerosis. Sequenced material: blood. DNA of the CDR3: TGCGCCAGCAGCCGAGGCTTCCTTAGCGGGTCTAGCACAGATACGCAGTATTTT. Translated: CASSRGFLSGSSTDTQYF.